This T cell receptor (beta chain) was profiled in a study of T cells after yellow fever vaccination. MiXCR was run by TCRdb on the 5' RACE reads, yielding one entry per CDR3 protein. The profile shows under 150,000 distinct CDR3 sequences, 7.7% of them singletons. This clonotype occurred many times. The V gene's germline CDR1 is DFQATT and CDR2 SNEGSKA (reference sequence). This CDR3 region has 12 residues. Trimming removed 5 bases from V and 2 bases from J, with 10 bases in between. The source is a man younger than 40 who received the YFV17D yellow fever vaccine. The sample here was CD4+ T cells sorted from PBMCs, taken 5 days after the yellow fever booster vaccination. This chain joins TRBV20-1 and TRBJ2-7; D uncertain. As DNA, the CDR3 is TGCAGTGCTGGCGGTTCCGCCTACGAGCAGTACTTC. This gives the protein CSAGGSAYEQYF.